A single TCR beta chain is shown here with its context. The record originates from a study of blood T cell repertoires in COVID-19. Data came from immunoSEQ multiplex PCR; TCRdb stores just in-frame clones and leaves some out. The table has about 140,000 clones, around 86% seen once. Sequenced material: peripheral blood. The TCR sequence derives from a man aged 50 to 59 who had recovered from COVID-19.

The CDR3 here is CASKNQGLAYNSPLHF. CDR3 bases: TGTGCCAGCAAAAATCAGGGTTTGGCCTATAATTCACCCCTCCACTTT. The chain carries TRBV2 and TRBJ1-6, with TRBD1 as a possible D gene (5 bases). This CDR3 has 16 residues. The V end lost 7 bases, the J end lost 2 bases, and 15 bases lay between the germline ends. Germline CDR1 and CDR2: SNHLY and FYNNEI.